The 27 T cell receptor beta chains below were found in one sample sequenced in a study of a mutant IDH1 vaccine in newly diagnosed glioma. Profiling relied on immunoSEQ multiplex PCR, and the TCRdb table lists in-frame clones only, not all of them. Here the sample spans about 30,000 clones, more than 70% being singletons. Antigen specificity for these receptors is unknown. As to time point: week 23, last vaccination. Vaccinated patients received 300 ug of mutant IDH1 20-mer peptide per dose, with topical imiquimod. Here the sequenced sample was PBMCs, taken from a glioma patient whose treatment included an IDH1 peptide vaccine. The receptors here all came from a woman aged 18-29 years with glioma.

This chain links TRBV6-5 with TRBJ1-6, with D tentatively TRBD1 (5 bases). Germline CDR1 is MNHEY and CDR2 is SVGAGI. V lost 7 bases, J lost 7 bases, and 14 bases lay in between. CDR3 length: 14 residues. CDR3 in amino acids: CASTLGGGNSPLHF. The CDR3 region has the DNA TGTGCCAGCACCCTCGGGGGAGGGAATTCACCCCTCCACTTT.

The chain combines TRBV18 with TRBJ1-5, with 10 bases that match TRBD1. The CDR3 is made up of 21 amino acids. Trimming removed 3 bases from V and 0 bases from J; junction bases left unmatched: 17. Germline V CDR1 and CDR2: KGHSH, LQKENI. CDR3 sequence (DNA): TGTGCCAGCTCACCCACTTCTTCCGGGACAGGGGACGGTTATAGCAATCAGCCCCAGCATTTT. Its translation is CASSPTSSGTGDGYSNQPQHF.

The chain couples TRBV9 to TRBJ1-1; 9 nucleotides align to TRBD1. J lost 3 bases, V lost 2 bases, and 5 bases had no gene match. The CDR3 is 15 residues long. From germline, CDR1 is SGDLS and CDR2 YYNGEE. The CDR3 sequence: CASSVVQGADTEAFF. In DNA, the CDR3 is TGTGCCAGCAGCGTCGTACAGGGGGCCGACACTGAAGCTTTCTTT.

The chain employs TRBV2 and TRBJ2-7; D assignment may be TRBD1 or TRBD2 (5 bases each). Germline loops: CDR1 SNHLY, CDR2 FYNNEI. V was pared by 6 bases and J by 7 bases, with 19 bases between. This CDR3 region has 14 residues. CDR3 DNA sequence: TGTGCCAGCAGGACGGACATTCTAGCATGGGAGCAGTACTTC. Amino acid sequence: CASRTDILAWEQYF.

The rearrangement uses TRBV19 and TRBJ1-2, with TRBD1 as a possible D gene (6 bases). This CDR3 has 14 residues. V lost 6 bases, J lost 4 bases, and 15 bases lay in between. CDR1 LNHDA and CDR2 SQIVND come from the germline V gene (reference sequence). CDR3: CASRYRDSFYGYTF. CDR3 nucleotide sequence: TGTGCCAGTAGATACAGGGATAGTTTCTATGGCTACACCTTC.

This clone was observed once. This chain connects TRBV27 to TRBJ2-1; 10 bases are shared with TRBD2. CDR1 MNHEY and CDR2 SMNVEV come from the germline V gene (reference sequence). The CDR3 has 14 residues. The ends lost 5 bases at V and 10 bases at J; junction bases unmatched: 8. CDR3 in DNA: TGTGCCAGCAGTCTTAGCGGGAGGCTACGCGAGCAGTTCTTC. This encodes CASSLSGRLREQFF.

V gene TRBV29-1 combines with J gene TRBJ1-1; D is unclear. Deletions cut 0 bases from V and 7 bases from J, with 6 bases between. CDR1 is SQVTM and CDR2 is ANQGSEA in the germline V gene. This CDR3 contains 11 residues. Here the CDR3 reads CSVEDPGEAFF. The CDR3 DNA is TGCAGCGTTGAAGATCCGGGTGAAGCTTTCTTT.

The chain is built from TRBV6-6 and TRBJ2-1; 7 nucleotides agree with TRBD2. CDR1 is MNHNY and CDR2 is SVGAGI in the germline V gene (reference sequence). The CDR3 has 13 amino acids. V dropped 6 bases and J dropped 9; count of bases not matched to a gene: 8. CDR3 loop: CASRLGLVGEQFF. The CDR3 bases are TGTGCCAGCAGACTCGGACTAGTAGGTGAGCAGTTCTTC.

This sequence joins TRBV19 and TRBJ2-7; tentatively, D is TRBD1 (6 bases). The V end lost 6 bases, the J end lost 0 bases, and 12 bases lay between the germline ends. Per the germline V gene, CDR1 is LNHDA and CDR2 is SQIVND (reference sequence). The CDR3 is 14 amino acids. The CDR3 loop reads CASSRQVSSYEQYF. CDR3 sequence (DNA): TGTGCCAGTAGCCGACAGGTGAGCTCCTACGAGCAGTACTTC.

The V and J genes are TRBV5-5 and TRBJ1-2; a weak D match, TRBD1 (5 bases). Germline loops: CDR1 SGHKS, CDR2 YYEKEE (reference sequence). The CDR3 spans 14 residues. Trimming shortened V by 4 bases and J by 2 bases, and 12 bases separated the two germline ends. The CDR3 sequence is CASSPDTYNYGYTF. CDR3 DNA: TGTGCCAGCAGCCCGGACACCTACAACTATGGCTACACCTTC.

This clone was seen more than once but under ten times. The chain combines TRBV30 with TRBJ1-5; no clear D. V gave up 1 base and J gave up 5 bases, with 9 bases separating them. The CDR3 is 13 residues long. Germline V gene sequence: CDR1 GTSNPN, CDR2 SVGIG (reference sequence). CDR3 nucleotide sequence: TGTGCCTGGAGTGGGAGGGATGATCAGCCCCAGCATTTT. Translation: CAWSGRDDQPQHF. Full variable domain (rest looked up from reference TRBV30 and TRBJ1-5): SQTIHQWPATLVQPVGSPLSLECTVEGTSNPNLYWYRQAAGRGLQLLFYSVGIGQISSEVPQNLSASRPQDRQFILSSKKLLLSDSGFYLCAWSGRDDQPQHFGDGTRLSIL.

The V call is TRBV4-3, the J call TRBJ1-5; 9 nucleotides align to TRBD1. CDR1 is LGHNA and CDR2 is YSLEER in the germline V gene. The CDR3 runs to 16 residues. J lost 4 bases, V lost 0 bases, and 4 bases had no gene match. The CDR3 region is CASSQEVGTGNQPQHF. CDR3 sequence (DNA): TGCGCCAGCAGCCAAGAAGTAGGGACAGGGAATCAGCCCCAGCATTTT.

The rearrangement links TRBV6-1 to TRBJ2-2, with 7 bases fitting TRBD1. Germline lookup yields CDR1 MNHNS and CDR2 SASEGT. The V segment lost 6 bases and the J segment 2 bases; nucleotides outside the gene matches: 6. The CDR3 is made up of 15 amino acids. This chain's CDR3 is CASRRGPINTGELFF. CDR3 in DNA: TGTGCCAGCAGAAGGGGGCCCATCAACACCGGGGAGCTGTTTTTT.

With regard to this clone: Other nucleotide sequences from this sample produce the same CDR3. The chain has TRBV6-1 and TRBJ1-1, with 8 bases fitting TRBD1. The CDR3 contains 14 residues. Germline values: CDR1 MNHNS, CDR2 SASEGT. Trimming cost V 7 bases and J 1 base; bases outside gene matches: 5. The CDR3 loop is CASTLGQGNTEAFF. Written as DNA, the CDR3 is TGTGCCAGCACGCTCGGACAGGGGAACACTGAAGCTTTCTTT.

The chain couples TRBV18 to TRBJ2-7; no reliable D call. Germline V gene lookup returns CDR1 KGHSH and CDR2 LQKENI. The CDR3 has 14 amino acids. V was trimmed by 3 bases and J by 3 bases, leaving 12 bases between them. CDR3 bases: TGTGCCAGCTCACCTCCAGGTCTACGCTACGAGCAGTACTTC. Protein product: CASSPPGLRYEQYF. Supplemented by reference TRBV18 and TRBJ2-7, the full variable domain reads NAGVMQNPRHLVRRRGQEARLRCSPMKGHSHVYWYRQLPEEGLKFMVYLQKENIIDESGMPKERFSAEFPKEGPSILRIQQVVRGDSAAYFCASSPPGLRYEQYFGPGTRLTVT.

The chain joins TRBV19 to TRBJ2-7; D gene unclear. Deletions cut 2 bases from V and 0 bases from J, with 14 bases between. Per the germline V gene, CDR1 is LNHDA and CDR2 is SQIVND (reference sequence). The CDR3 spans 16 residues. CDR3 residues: CASSINLVESSYEQYF. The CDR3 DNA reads TGTGCCAGTAGTATAAACTTGGTGGAGAGCTCCTACGAGCAGTACTTC.

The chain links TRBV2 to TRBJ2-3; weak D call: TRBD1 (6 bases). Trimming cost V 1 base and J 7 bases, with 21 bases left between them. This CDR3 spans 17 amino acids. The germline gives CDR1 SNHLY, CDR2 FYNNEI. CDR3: CASSEGVWAGDGNTQYF. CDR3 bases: TGTGCCAGCAGTGAAGGGGTTTGGGCAGGGGATGGAAATACGCAGTATTTT. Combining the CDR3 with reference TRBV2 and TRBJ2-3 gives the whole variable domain EPEVTQTPSHQVTQMGQEVILRCVPISNHLYFYWYRQILGQKVEFLVSFYNNEISEKSEIFDDQFSVERPDGSNFTLKIRSTKLEDSAMYFCASSEGVWAGDGNTQYFGPGTRLTVL.

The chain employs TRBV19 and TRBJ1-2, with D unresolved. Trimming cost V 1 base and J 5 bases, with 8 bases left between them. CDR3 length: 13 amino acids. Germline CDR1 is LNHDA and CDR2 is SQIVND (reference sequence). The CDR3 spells CASSIGEGYGYTF. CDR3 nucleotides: TGTGCCAGTAGTATAGGCGAGGGATATGGCTACACCTTC.

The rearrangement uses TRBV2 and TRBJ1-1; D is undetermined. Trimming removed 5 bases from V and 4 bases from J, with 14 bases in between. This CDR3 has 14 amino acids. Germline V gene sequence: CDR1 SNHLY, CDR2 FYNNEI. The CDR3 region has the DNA TGTGCCAGCAGTCCGACGGTTTGGGGCACTGAAGCTTTCTTT. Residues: CASSPTVWGTEAFF.

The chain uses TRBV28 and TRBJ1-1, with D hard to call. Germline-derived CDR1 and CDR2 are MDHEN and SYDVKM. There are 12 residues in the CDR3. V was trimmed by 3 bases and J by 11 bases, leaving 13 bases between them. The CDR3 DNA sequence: TGTGCCAGCAGTTTTCAGAGCAGTGGCGCTTTCTTT. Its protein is CASSFQSSGAFF.

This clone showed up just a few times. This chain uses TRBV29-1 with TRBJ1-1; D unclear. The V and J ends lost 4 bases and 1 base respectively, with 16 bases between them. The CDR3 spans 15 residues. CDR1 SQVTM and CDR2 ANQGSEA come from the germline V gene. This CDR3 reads CSVVYNPMANTEAFF. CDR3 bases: TGCAGCGTTGTTTATAACCCCATGGCGAACACTGAAGCTTTCTTT.

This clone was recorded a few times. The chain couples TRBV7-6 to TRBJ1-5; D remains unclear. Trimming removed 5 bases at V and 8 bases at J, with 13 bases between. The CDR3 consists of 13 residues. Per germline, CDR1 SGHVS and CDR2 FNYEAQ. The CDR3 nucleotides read TGTGCCAGCAGCCCTCTTCTCGGGAAGCCCCAGCATTTT. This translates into CASSPLLGKPQHF.

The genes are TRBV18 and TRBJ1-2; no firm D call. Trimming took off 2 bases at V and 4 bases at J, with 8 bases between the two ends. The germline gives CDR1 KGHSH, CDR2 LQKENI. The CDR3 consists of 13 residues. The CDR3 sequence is CASSPGNPYGYTF. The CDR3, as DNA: TGTGCCAGCTCACCAGGGAACCCCTATGGCTACACCTTC.

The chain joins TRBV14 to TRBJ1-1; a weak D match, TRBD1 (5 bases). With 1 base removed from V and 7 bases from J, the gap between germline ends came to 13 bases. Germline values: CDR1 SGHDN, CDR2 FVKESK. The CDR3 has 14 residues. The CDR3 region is CASSQVSGFNEAFF. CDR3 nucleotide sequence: TGTGCCAGCAGCCAAGTCTCAGGGTTTAATGAAGCTTTCTTT.

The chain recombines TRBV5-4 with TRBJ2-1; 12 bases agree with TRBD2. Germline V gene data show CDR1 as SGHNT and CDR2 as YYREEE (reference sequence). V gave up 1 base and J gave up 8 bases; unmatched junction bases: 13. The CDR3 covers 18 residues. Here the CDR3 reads CASSLRLAGGRGKDEQFF. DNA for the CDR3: TGTGCCAGCAGCTTGCGGCTAGCGGGGGGGCGAGGGAAGGATGAGCAGTTCTTC.

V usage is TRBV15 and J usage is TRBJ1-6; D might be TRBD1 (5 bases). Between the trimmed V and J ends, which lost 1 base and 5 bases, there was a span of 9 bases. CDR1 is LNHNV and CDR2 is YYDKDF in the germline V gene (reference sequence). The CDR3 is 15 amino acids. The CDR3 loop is CATSRATENNSPLHF. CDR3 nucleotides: TGTGCCACCAGCAGAGCGACAGAAAATAATTCACCCCTCCACTTT.

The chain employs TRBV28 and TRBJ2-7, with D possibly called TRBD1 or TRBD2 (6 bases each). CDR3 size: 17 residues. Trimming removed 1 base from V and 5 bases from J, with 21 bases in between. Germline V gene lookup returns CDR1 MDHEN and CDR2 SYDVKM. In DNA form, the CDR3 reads TGTGCCAGCAGTTTATCGCCCGGGACTCAGGGGTGGGACGAGCAGTACTTC. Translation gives CASSLSPGTQGWDEQYF.